This T cell receptor beta chain was identified during a study of cytomegalovirus exposure and HLA in healthy donors (dated by TCRdb to 2016 to 2017). Looking at the study overall: An earlier analysis of more than 550 of the donors reported roughly 300 Gb of sequence data and 117 million unique TCR beta sequences obtained from 150 million to 200 million T cells. An early release that covered about 600 HLA-typed donors contained approximately 290 gigabases of sequencing data and roughly 84 million unique TCR sequences. Of the roughly 420 genotyped donors, less than 90% were placed in the genetic ancestry cluster associated with self-reported Caucasian donors. The study was designed to test whether signatures of past pathogen exposure could be identified by cataloging public T cell receptors. Using immunosequencing, the study profiled T cell repertoires from about 610 subjects and related those repertoires to cytomegalovirus serostatus. Besides the first cohort of 666 subjects, a separate validation cohort made up of 120 different subjects was used. The study combined high-throughput TCR immunosequencing, statistical association of individual TCRs with disease status, and machine learning to predict cytomegalovirus infection status. A later analysis re-examined previously published TCR beta repertoires from roughly 720 donors and added high-resolution HLA genotyping to investigate patterns of TCR occurrence. In the later analysis, no new phenotypic data were used to find candidate immune exposures; instead, reliance was placed on TCR beta sequences and their occurrence across donors. An earlier analysis of 587 of the donors applied high-throughput TCR beta sequencing to assess whether each TCR beta V gene segment acted as functional or pseudogenic. Donor age, sex, ethnicity and CMV serostatus were collected together with the repertoire data. A later genetic analysis used genome-wide SNP genotypes for about 60% of the 666 donors, treating that subset as a discovery cohort. Every discovery cohort repertoire had been produced on one sequencing platform. HLA typing included class I and class II loci at four-digit resolution. Typing coverage varied by locus: roughly 629-640 donors for A, B, C, DRB1 and DQB1; about 520 for DQA1; 606 for DPA1; 400 to 480 for DPB1. Roughly 5 DR-DQ haplotypes were handled as single units for association and clustering, since linkage in the cohort was strong. Among roughly 400 genotyped donors of the cohort, an average of around 250,000 unique TCR beta nucleotide sequences was sequenced per donor, of which approximately 18% were non-productive.

The library was prepared using the immunoSEQ multiplex PCR assay. For the multiplex PCR, a mixture combining 60 forward primers for TCR Vbeta segments and 13 reverse primers for TCR Jbeta segments was used. Amplification of the CDR3 region of rearranged TCR beta genes was performed with a multiplex PCR assay on genomic DNA. On the Illumina HiSeq System, the amplified TCR beta libraries were sequenced as 87-base-pair reads. From the authors' description of their analysis: A later analysis tallied around 80 million unique TCR beta chains across the 666 repertoires, and about 10 million of those chains were shared by two or more donors. Raw reads were error-corrected and collapsed into unique sequences with a nearest-neighbor algorithm that merged closely related sequences to remove PCR and sequencing errors. V, D and J gene segments were assigned by aligning CDR3 sequences to IMGT reference sequences. For a sequence to be retained, a match of at least six nucleotides was required to both a V gene segment and a J gene segment. A rearrangement counted as productive if the CDR3 had no stop codons and remained in frame with V and J, and every other rearrangement counted as non-productive. Following IMGT convention, CDR3 was defined as the stretch from the second conserved V-encoded cysteine up to the conserved J-encoded phenylalanine. The earlier analysis of about 500 of the donors excluded sequences that lacked an unambiguous match to a single V gene segment. In an earlier analysis of a few hundred of the donors, a V segment was called functional when productive rearrangements were above 56.7%, and segregating when the standard deviation between donors exceeded 5%. A statistical classification framework was built to diagnose cytomegalovirus status from the catalog of TCR beta chain sequences. In a later analysis, TCR nucleotide sequences were compared against IMGT/GENE-DB human TR gene sequences so that V and J genes could be assigned. Using the TCRdist pipeline, a later analysis assigned CDR3 sequences along with most-parsimonious VDJ recombination scenarios. A later analysis defined each TCR beta chain by its CDR3 amino acid sequence plus V-gene family, and excluded reads lacking a unique V-gene family. To address suspected cross-contamination and a sequencing artifact, a later analysis removed some 620 highly shared, low-generation-probability nucleotide sequences. For each public chain, a later analysis derived a clonal expansion index from normalized ranks of inferred template counts within each repertoire. In a later analysis, generation probabilities were computed using a VDJ recombination model fitted to out-of-frame rearrangements, and the results were checked against IGoR. In a later analysis, TCR-TCR, TCR-HLA and TCR-CMV co-occurrence was scored with hypergeometric tests, and a repertoire-size bias correction was applied to TCR pairs. In a later analysis, false discovery rates were estimated by permuting HLA or CMV assignments 20 times. A later analysis grouped co-occurring TCRs with DBSCAN, adding TCRdist sequence similarity when clustering within HLA-allele-positive subsets. Co-occurrence clustering excluded repertoires with fewer than 30,000 or more than 120,000 public chains, plus five with anomalous nucleotide sharing. This is the immuneACCESS table as TCRdb keeps it, with only in-frame sequences that have V and J called. A part of the clones is gone; compared with another copy, unresolved V genes explain less than half, and the rest is unexplained. Clone size and the V and J calls come from that table; the DNA yielded D and trimming. Counted in this sample were about 140,000 clones; around 79% of them appeared once. The top ten hold 3.1% of the sample.

Deletion took 5 bases off V and 5 bases off J, with a span of 19 bases between the germline ends. CDR1 and CDR2 are read off the germline V gene as MDHEN and SYDVKM. Spanning cysteine to phenylalanine, the CDR3 consists of 15 amino acids. Left in the record is the CDR3 DNA by itself, 45 bases read in frame from the first base. Paper-wide results and their limitations: The 87-base-pair reads could not distinguish some IMGT-functional V segments, including TRBV6-2 and TRBV6-3, so those segments were excluded. A later genetic analysis reported fewer N-insertions in productive TCRs among donors in an Asian-associated ancestry cluster than the roughly 620-donor mean. Strong co-occurrence of HLA alleles, especially DR and DQ, made assigning TCR associations to individual alleles difficult. For the cohort, immune exposure information was limited to CMV serostatus. In an earlier analysis of several hundred of the donors, most TCR beta V segments were observed in productive rearrangements about 90% or about 30% of the time, broadly matching IMGT annotations. In a later analysis, HLA-associated TCR beta chains showed more clonal expansion and lower generation probabilities than non-associated chains that were equally common. A further reported finding was that TCR beta sequences accurately predicted the HLA-A and HLA-B alleles for most subjects in the first cohort. Only TCR beta chains were sequenced in this cohort, and the absence of alpha or paired-chain data limited detectable features. A later genetic analysis associated a missense DCLRE1C variant with V-gene and J-gene trimming of TCR beta chains, and an independent cohort replicated the association. The authors suggested that the approach could potentially be extended to other disease states and immunological phenotypes. In the study, about 150 TCR beta chains were listed as associated with cytomegalovirus. Because HLA typing was unavailable for some donors at each locus, only the typed subset was used in association tests. Linkage disequilibrium might explain the correlated functional status among segregating V segments, but an unknown experimental factor could not be ruled out. In both the original and validation cohorts, the classifier was reported to diagnose cytomegalovirus status with high specificity and sensitivity. In a later analysis, the rate of TCR association differed among HLA loci, with DRB1 alleles having the most associated TCRs and HLA-C alleles having the fewest. At a false discovery rate of 0.05, a later analysis linked 16,000 or so TCR beta sequences to specific HLA alleles. A group of highly shared sequence variants was considered likely to be a technical artifact of the sequencing pipeline. A later analysis reported that several top co-occurrence clusters appeared linked to parvovirus B19, influenza, CMV and Epstein-Barr virus. Because counts were too low, roughly 18 rarely observed V segments, including chromosome 9 orphons, were left out of the earlier analysis of about 620 of the donors. The presence/absence analyses assumed that sequencing depth was roughly uniform across donors, and that assumption may not be true. While some public TCRs were present in many individuals, most TCR sequences turned up only very rarely across donors. In vitro tests confirmed that a few of the cytomegalovirus-associated TCR beta chains recognize cytomegalovirus antigens. According to a later analysis, most CMV-associated TCR beta chains appeared to be HLA-restricted, and the HLA associations seemed to be driven largely by CMV exposure.

On this clone: There is no known antigen for this receptor. No qualities accompany the bases; no much larger clone lies one base away.

In total, roughly 670 healthy bone marrow donors made up the cohort. All cohort members were sampled while nominally healthy, although unrecorded immune exposures were likely present. The donor was CMV seronegative and was included in the group of over 300 seronegative cohort members. Each donor provided a peripheral blood sample, and peripheral blood mononuclear cells were used for TCR beta sequencing. Genomic DNA was extracted from the blood cell samples with the Qiagen DNeasy Blood Extraction Kit. The sequenced material came from PBMCs. The receptor comes from a female donor in good health and CMV-seronegative. The receptor chain draws on TRBV28 and TRBJ2-7; 6 matching bases give a weak D call of TRBD2. The bases are TGTGCCAGCAGTGACCCCGGAGGGGCAGAGAACGAGCAGTACTTC. Its translation reads: CASSDPGGAENEQYF.